One sample yielded the 29 T cell receptor beta chains listed below, sequenced in a study of cytomegalovirus exposure and HLA in healthy donors. PCR primers comprised 60 Vbeta and 13 Jbeta primers. Sequencing was performed with immunoSEQ multiplex PCR; in TCRdb, only in-frame clones are kept and a portion is missing. The sample shows 150,000 to 200,000 clones, around 81% of them seen only once. Sequencing was performed on PBMCs. These receptors were taken from a man between 18 and 35 years old in good health and CMV-seronegative.

V gene TRBV12-5 combines with J gene TRBJ2-3; TRBD2 aligns across 8 bases. The V gene end was trimmed by 6 bases and the J gene end by 4 bases; junction bases not matched to a gene: 6. The CDR3 length is 14 residues. The germline gives CDR1 LGHNT, CDR2 FRNRAP. As DNA, the CDR3 is TGTGCTAGTGGCATTAGCGGGGTCGCAGATACGCAGTATTTT. Protein sequence: CASGISGVADTQYF.

This chain connects TRBV19 to TRBJ1-2, with TRBD1 matching 9 bases. The CDR3 runs to 14 residues. CDR1 LNHDA and CDR2 SQIVND come from the germline V gene (reference sequence). The ends lost 8 bases at V and 1 base at J; junction bases unmatched: 5. The CDR3 loop is CASEPGQGNYGYTF. DNA for the CDR3: TGTGCCAGTGAACCGGGACAGGGTAACTATGGCTACACCTTC.

The V gene is TRBV18, the J gene TRBJ1-5; possible D gene TRBD1, 5 bases. CDR3 length equals 13 residues. The germline CDR1 and CDR2 sequences are KGHSH and LQKENI. V lost 5 bases and J 8 bases, leaving 13 bases between the germline ends. CDR3 nucleotides: TGTGCCAGCTCAGCGGGACCGAAAGAGCCCCAGCATTTT. The encoded protein is CASSAGPKEPQHF.

The chain employs TRBV15 and TRBJ1-1; 8 bases line up with TRBD1. The CDR3 totals 12 residues. V gave up 4 bases and J gave up 6 bases; unmatched junction bases: 1. CDR1 is LNHNV, CDR2 YYDKDF, per germline (reference sequence). The CDR3 DNA reads TGTGCCACCAGCAAGGGACAGGCTGAAGCTTTCTTT. The encoded protein is CATSKGQAEAFF.

V gene TRBV30 combines with J gene TRBJ2-5; possibly TRBD2 for D (7 bases). CDR3 size: 15 residues. V was trimmed by 8 bases and J by 5 bases, leaving 24 bases between them. The germline V gene encodes CDR1 GTSNPN and CDR2 SVGIG (reference sequence). Here the CDR3 DNA reads TGTGCCGTCCATAGTCGGGGGGCGCCGGTGGAGACCCAGTACTTC. Translation: CAVHSRGAPVETQYF. The entire variable domain, with the rest obtained from reference TRBV30 and TRBJ2-5, is as follows: SQTIHQWPATLVQPVGSPLSLECTVEGTSNPNLYWYRQAAGRGLQLLFYSVGIGQISSEVPQNLSASRPQDRQFILSSKKLLLSDSGFYLCAVHSRGAPVETQYFGPGTRLLVL.

The genes are TRBV28 and TRBJ1-5, with D unclear. Germline CDR1 and CDR2: MDHEN and SYDVKM. Trimming stripped 3 bases from V and 6 bases from J, with 12 bases between. CDR3 length equals 14 residues. The CDR3 is CASSFPGSSQPQHF. DNA of the CDR3: TGTGCCAGCAGTTTCCCGGGGTCAAGTCAGCCCCAGCATTTT.

The chain employs TRBV29-1 and TRBJ1-5; D not certain. V dropped 3 bases and J dropped 3 bases, with 15 bases sitting between them. The germline V gene encodes CDR1 SQVTM and CDR2 ANQGSEA. This CDR3 has 15 residues. As DNA, the CDR3 is TGCAGCGTTGAGGTCTTTGGGGAGGCCAATCAGCCCCAGCATTTT. Translation: CSVEVFGEANQPQHF.

The chain combines TRBV14 with TRBJ2-2; TRBD2 matches at 9 bases. CDR1 and CDR2 from the germline V gene are SGHDN and FVKESK. The length of the CDR3 is 15 residues. With 1 base clipped from V and 4 bases from J, the junction kept 1 base outside the gene matches. In nucleotides, the CDR3 is TGTGCCAGCAGCCAAGGACTAGCGGTCACCGGGGAGCTGTTTTTT. Translating gives CASSQGLAVTGELFF.

This chain connects TRBV7-3 to TRBJ1-1; the D gene is possibly TRBD1 (6 bases). The CDR3 spans 13 residues. Trimming took off 5 bases at V and 8 bases at J, with 15 bases between the two ends. In germline, CDR1 is SGHTA, CDR2 FQGTGA. CDR3 nucleotide sequence: TGTGCCAGCAGCCTAAGGGGGGGGAGGGAAGCTTTCTTT. Translated, it gives CASSLRGGREAFF.

This chain links TRBV7-2 with TRBJ2-3, with D unresolved. CDR3 length: 14 amino acids. The germline CDR1 and CDR2 sequences are SGHTA and FQGNSA. Between the trimmed V and J ends, which lost 5 bases and 4 bases, there was a span of 13 bases. The CDR3 bases are TGTGCCAGCAGCCCCTTAGTGGCGGCAGATACGCAGTATTTT. It is translated as CASSPLVAADTQYF.

The chain joins TRBV12-5 to TRBJ1-2, with a possible D match to TRBD1 (6 bases). The CDR3 is 15 amino acids. V dropped 6 bases and J dropped 2 bases, with 16 bases sitting between them. Germline-derived CDR1 and CDR2 are LGHNT and FRNRAP. CDR3 sequence (DNA): TGTGCTAGTGGGGGTCGGGGGGGGCGGAACTATGGCTACACCTTC. This sequence encodes CASGGRGGRNYGYTF.

The genes are TRBV7-2 and TRBJ2-7, with 9 bases identical to TRBD2. The CDR3 covers 13 residues. V shed 6 bases and J 7 bases; nucleotides not matched to a gene: 7. The germline gives CDR1 SGHTA, CDR2 FQGNSA. CDR3: CASSSSGVLEQYF. CDR3 nucleotides: TGTGCCAGCAGTTCTAGCGGGGTTTTAGAGCAGTACTTC.

The V and J genes are TRBV10-3 and TRBJ2-7; the D gene is possibly TRBD1 (5 bases). Germline loops: CDR1 ENHRY, CDR2 SYGVKD. This CDR3 contains 13 residues. V was shortened by 5 bases and J by 0 bases, with 8 bases between the two germline ends. Here the CDR3 reads CAISTGVSYEQYF. The CDR3 DNA reads as TGTGCCATCAGTACAGGTGTCTCCTACGAGCAGTACTTC.

This clone has a handful of counts. This chain connects TRBV6-1 to TRBJ2-5; 7 bases are shared with TRBD1. The DNA matches TRBJ2-7 better at its end, which makes the J call doubtful. The CDR3 sequence is 15 residues long. The germline gives CDR1 MNHNS, CDR2 SASEGT. CDR3 DNA sequence: TGTGCCAGCAGTGAATTGGGGACAGTGACTTACGAGCAGTACTTC. This codes for CASSELGTVTYEQYF.

The chain uses TRBV29-1 and TRBJ1-2, with 7 nucleotides matching TRBD1. J was trimmed by 4 bases and V by 6 bases; bases with no gene match: 8. The CDR3 has 13 amino acids. The germline CDR1 and CDR2 sequences are SQVTM and ANQGSEA. The CDR3 loop is CSVADREGYGYTF. CDR3 nucleotide sequence: TGCAGCGTGGCCGACAGGGAAGGCTATGGCTACACCTTC.

This sequence joins TRBV10-3 and TRBJ2-2, with D unclear. V was trimmed by 0 bases and J by 3 bases, leaving 14 bases between them. The CDR3 totals 17 residues. Germline V gene data show CDR1 as ENHRY and CDR2 as SYGVKD. The CDR3 sequence: CAISESESLADTGELFF. CDR3 in DNA: TGTGCCATCAGTGAGTCGGAATCCCTCGCGGACACCGGGGAGCTGTTTTTT.

V and J are TRBV7-8 and TRBJ2-7, with 12 bases that match TRBD2. The V gene's germline CDR1 is SGHVS and CDR2 FQNEAQ. CDR3 size: 15 residues. The ends lost 8 bases at V and 6 bases at J; junction bases unmatched: 11. CDR3 bases: TGTGCCAGCCGTCCGGGTTCTAGCGGGGGGGGCGAGCAGTACTTC. The encoded protein is CASRPGSSGGGEQYF.

This chain links TRBV19 with TRBJ2-1; 13 bases fit TRBD2. V lost 3 bases to trimming and J lost 4 bases; unmatched junction nucleotides: 0. The CDR3 runs 15 residues. Looked up from germline, CDR1 is LNHDA and CDR2 is SQIVND (reference sequence). The CDR3: CASSMTSGGYNEQFF. CDR3 bases: TGTGCCAGTAGTATGACTAGCGGGGGGTACAATGAGCAGTTCTTC.

This chain links TRBV11-2 with TRBJ1-1; D is undetermined. The CDR3 has 15 amino acids. Germline CDR1 SGHAT, CDR2 FQNNGV. Trimming pared 5 bases from V and 3 bases from J, leaving 16 bases between. CDR3 sequence reads: CASSIPGPLDTEAFF. The CDR3 DNA reads as TGTGCCAGCAGCATACCGGGTCCCCTGGACACTGAAGCTTTCTTT.

The chain has TRBV9 and TRBJ2-5, with D tentatively TRBD2 (5 bases). Per the germline V gene, CDR1 is SGDLS and CDR2 is YYNGEE. The length of the CDR3 is 18 residues. V lost 1 base and J 0 bases, leaving 19 bases between the germline ends. CDR3 DNA: TGTGCCAGCAGCGTACAAGGGAGTAAGATGGGGTACCAAGAGACCCAGTACTTC. Its translation: CASSVQGSKMGYQETQYF.

The J gene is TRBJ2-7, the V gene TRBV29-1, with no clear D. Trimming left V 3 bases short and J 0 bases short, with 9 bases between. The germline CDR1 and CDR2 sequences are SQVTM and ANQGSEA. The CDR3 totals 13 residues. The CDR3 spells CSVERLNSYEQYF. CDR3 DNA: TGCAGCGTTGAGCGCCTGAACTCCTACGAGCAGTACTTC.

This clone was detected only a few times. The chain is built from TRBV11-2 and TRBJ1-2; TRBD1 matches 7 bases. J gave up 3 bases and V 4 bases, and 5 bases lay outside the gene matches. The germline CDR1 and CDR2 sequences are SGHAT and FQNNGV. The CDR3 contains 14 residues. The CDR3 coding sequence is TGTGCCAGCAGCTATCATGGACAGGACTATGGCTACACCTTC. Translated: CASSYHGQDYGYTF.

This rearrangement joins TRBV29-1 to TRBJ1-2; D gene uncertain. The CDR3 covers 13 residues. CDR1 SQVTM and CDR2 ANQGSEA come from the germline V gene. V was cut by 7 bases and J by 6 bases, with 18 bases left in between. CDR3 coding DNA: TGCAGCGGCCGACCGTTGGGGAGAGATGGCTACACCTTC. This codes for CSGRPLGRDGYTF.

V and J are TRBV18 and TRBJ2-4; a weak D match, TRBD1 (5 bases). The CDR3 spans 16 residues. Trimming shortened V by 3 bases and J by 1 base, and 13 bases separated the two germline ends. From germline, CDR1 is KGHSH and CDR2 LQKENI. CDR3 in amino acids: CASSPPRVGAKNIQYF. CDR3 bases: TGTGCCAGCTCACCGCCCAGGGTGGGGGCCAAAAACATTCAGTACTTC.

The chain is built from TRBV4-1 and TRBJ1-2; no clear D gene. CDR3 length equals 13 residues. Germline V CDR1 and CDR2: MGHRA, YSYEKL. Deletions cut 0 bases from V and 3 bases from J, with 5 bases between. CDR3 in amino acids: CASSQEAYYGYTF. The DNA for the CDR3 is TGCGCCAGCAGCCAAGAAGCCTACTATGGCTACACCTTC.

The rearrangement joins TRBV7-2 to TRBJ1-5, with a possible D match to TRBD1 (6 bases). The CDR3 has 12 amino acids. Germline V gene sequence: CDR1 SGHTA, CDR2 FQGNSA. V gave up 5 bases and J gave up 9 bases, with 11 bases separating them. Here the CDR3 DNA reads TGTGCCAGCAGCCAGGGGACGGCGCCCCAGCATTTT. Its protein is CASSQGTAPQHF.

V is TRBV6-5 and J is TRBJ1-1, with D possibly being TRBD1 (5 bases). V lost 0 bases and J 7 bases, leaving 12 bases between the germline ends. Germline lookup yields CDR1 MNHEY and CDR2 SVGAGI. This CDR3 spans 14 amino acids. The CDR3 loop is CASSYSSGKFEAFF. DNA for the CDR3: TGTGCCAGCAGTTACTCATCAGGGAAATTTGAAGCTTTCTTT.

The chain joins TRBV5-6 to TRBJ2-5; a weak D match, TRBD1 (6 bases). This CDR3 has 14 amino acids. Trimming removed 2 bases at V and 0 bases at J, with 8 bases between. The V gene's germline CDR1 is SGHDT and CDR2 YYEEEE. The CDR3 reads CASSFTGYQETQYF. The CDR3 DNA reads TGTGCCAGCAGCTTCACAGGGTACCAAGAGACCCAGTACTTC.

The chain is built from TRBV7-3 and TRBJ2-1, with D possibly matching TRBD2 (5 bases). Germline assignment: CDR1 SGHTA and CDR2 FQGTGA. Trimming stripped 0 bases from V and 6 bases from J, with 9 bases between. The CDR3 is made up of 14 amino acids. DNA of the CDR3: TGTGCCAGCAGCTTAACGGCGGGCCTCAATGAGCAGTTCTTC. It encodes CASSLTAGLNEQFF.